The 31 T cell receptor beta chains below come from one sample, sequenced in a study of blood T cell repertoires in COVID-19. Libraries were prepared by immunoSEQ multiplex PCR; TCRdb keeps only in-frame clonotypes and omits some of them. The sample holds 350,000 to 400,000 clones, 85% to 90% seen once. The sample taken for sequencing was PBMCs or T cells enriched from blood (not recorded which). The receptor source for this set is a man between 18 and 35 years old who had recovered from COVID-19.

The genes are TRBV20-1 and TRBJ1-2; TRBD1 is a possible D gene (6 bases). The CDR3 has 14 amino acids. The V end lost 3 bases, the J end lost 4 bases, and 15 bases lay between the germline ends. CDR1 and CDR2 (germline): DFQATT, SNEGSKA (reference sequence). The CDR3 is CSASEAGEFYGYTF. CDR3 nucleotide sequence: TGCAGTGCTAGTGAGGCAGGGGAATTCTATGGCTACACCTTC.

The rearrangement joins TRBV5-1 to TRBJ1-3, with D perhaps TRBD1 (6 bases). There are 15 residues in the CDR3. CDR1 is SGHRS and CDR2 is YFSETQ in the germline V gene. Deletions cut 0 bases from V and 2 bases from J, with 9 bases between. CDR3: CASSLEGEPGNTIYF. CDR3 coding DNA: TGCGCCAGCAGCTTGGAGGGGGAACCTGGAAACACCATATATTTT.

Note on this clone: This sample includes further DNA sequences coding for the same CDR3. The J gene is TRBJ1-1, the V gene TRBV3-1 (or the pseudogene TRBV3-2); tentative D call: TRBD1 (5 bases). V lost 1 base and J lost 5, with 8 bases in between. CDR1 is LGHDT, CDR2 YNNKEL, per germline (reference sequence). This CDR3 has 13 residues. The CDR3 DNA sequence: TGTGCCAGCAGCCAAGTGGGGGGGACTGAAGCTTTCTTT. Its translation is CASSQVGGTEAFF.

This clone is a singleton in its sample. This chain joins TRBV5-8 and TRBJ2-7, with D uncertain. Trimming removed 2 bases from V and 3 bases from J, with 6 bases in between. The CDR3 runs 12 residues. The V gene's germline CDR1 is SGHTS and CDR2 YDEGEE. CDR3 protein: CASSFSGYEQYF. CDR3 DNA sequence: TGTGCCAGCAGCTTCTCCGGCTACGAGCAGTACTTC.

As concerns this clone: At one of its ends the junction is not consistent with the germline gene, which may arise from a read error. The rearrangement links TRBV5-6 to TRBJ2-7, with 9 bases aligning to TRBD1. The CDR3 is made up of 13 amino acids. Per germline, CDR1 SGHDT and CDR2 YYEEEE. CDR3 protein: CASSLGWTGAAYF. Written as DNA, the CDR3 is TGTGCCAGCAGTTTGGGGTGGACAGGGGCGGCGTACTTC.

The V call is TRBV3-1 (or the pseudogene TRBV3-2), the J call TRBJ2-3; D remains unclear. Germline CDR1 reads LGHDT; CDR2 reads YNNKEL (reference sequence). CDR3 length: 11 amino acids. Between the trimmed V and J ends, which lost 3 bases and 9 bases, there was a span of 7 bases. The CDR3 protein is CASSHSSTQYF. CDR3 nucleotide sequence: TGTGCCAGCAGCCACAGTAGCACGCAGTATTTT.

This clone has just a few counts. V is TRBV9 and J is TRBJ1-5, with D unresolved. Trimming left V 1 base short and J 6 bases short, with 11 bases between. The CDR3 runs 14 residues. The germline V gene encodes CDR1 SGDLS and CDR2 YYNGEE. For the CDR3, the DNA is TGTGCCAGCAGCGTATCTTCAGGATTTCAGCCCCAGCATTTT. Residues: CASSVSSGFQPQHF. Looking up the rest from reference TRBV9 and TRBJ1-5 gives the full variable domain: DSGVTQTPKHLITATGQRVTLRCSPRSGDLSVYWYQQSLDQGLQFLIQYYNGEERAKGNILERFSAQQFPDLHSELNLSSLELGDSALYFCASSVSSGFQPQHFGDGTRLSIL.

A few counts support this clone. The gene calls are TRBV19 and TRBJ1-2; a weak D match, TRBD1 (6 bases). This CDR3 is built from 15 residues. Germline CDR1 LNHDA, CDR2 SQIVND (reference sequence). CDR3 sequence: CATALGTNFNYGYTF. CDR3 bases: TGTGCAACAGCTTTAGGGACAAATTTTAACTATGGCTACACCTTC. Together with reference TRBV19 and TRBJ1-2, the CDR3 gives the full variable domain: DGGITQSPKYLFRKEGQNVTLSCEQNLNHDAMYWYRQDPGQGLRLIYYSQIVNDFQKGDIAEGYSVSREKKESFPLTVTSAQKNPTAFYLCATALGTNFNYGYTFGSGTRLTVV.

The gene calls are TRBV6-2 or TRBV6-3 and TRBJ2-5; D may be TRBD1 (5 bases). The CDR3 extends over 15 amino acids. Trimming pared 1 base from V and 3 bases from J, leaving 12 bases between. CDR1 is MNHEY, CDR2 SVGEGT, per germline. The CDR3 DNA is TGTGCCAGCAGTTACTTTAGGGCCAGGGAAGAGACCCAGTACTTC. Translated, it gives CASSYFRAREETQYF.

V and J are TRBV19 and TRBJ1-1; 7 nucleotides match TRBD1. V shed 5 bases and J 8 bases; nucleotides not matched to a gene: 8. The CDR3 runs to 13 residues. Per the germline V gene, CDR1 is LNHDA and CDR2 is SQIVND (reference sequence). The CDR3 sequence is CASSPQGQSEAFF. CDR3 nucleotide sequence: TGTGCCAGTAGTCCACAGGGACAGAGCGAAGCTTTCTTT.

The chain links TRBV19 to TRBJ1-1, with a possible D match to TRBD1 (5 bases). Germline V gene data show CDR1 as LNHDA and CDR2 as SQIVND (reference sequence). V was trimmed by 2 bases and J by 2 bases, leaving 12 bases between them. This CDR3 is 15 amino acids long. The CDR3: CASSIPGVFNTEAFF. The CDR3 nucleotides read TGTGCCAGTAGTATACCGGGGGTTTTCAACACTGAAGCTTTCTTT.

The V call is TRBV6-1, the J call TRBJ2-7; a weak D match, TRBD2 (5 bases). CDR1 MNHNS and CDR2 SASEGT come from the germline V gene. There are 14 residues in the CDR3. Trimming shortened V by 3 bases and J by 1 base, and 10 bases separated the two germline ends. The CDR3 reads CASSEPGSSYEQYF. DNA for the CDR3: TGTGCCAGCAGTGAGCCGGGATCGTCCTACGAGCAGTACTTC.

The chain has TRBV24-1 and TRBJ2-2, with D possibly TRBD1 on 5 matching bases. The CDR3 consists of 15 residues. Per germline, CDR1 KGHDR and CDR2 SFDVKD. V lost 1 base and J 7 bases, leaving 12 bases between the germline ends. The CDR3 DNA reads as TGTGCCACCAGTGATTTCCCAGGGCCGATCGGGGAGCTGTTTTTT. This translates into CATSDFPGPIGELFF.

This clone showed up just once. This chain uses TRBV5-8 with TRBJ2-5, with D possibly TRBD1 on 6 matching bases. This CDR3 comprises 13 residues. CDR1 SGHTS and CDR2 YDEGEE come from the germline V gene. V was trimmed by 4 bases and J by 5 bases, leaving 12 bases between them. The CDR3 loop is CASSPDRWETQYF. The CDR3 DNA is TGTGCCAGCAGCCCCGACAGGTGGGAGACCCAGTACTTC.

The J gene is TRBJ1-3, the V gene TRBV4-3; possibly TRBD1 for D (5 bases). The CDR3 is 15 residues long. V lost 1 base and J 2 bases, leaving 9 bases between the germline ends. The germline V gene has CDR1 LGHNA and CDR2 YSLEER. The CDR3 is CASSQGQGAGNTIYF. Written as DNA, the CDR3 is TGCGCCAGCAGCCAAGGGCAGGGCGCTGGAAACACCATATATTTT.

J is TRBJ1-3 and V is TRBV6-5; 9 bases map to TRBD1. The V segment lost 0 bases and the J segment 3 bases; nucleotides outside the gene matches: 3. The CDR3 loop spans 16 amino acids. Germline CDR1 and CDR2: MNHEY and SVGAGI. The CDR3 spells CASSYSGQGNGNTIYF. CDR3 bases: TGTGCCAGCAGTTACTCAGGACAGGGGAATGGAAACACCATATATTTT.

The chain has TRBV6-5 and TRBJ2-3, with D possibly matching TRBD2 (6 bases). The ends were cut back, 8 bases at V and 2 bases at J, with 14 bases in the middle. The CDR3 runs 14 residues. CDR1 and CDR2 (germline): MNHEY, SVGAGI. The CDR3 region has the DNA TGTGCCAGCTCCCTGGGGCGGGACACAGATACGCAGTATTTT. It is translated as CASSLGRDTDTQYF.

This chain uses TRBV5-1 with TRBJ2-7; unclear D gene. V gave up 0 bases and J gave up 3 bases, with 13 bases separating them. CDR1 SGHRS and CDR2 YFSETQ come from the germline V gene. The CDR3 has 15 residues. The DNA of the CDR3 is TGCGCCAGCAGCTTGGCGGCCGCTAGTCACTACGAGCAGTACTTC. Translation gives CASSLAAASHYEQYF.

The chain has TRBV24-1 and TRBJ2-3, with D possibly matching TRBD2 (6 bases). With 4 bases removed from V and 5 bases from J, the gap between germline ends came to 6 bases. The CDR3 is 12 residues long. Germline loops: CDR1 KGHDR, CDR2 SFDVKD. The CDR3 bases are TGTGCCACCAGTGAGGGGGGAGATACGCAGTATTTT. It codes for CATSEGGDTQYF.

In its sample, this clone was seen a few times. CDR3 sequence reads: CASSPGHRTTGELFF. The DNA for the CDR3 is TGTGCCAGCAGCCCCGGACACCGGACCACCGGGGAGCTGTTTTTT. The V and J genes are TRBV3-1 (or the pseudogene TRBV3-2) and TRBJ2-2; a weak D match, TRBD1 (5 bases). Per germline, CDR1 LGHDT and CDR2 YNNKEL (reference sequence). The CDR3 has 15 residues. V was shortened by 4 bases and J by 4 bases, with 13 bases between the two germline ends.

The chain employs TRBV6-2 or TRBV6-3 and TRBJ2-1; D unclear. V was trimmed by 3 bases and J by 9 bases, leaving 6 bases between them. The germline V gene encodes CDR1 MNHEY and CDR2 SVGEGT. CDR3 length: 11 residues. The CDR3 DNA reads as TGTGCCAGCAGTTATAACTTTGAGCAGTTCTTC. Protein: CASSYNFEQFF.

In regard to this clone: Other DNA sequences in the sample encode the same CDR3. In DNA, the CDR3 is TGTGCCAGCAGCCTCGCGGGGGAAGATACGCAGTATTTT. Encoded protein: CASSLAGEDTQYF. The chain recombines TRBV7-9 with TRBJ2-3, with 7 bases identical to TRBD2. This CDR3 is built from 13 residues. V lost 5 bases and J lost 5; bases outside the gene matches: 4. Germline V CDR1 and CDR2: SEHNR, FQNEAQ (reference sequence).

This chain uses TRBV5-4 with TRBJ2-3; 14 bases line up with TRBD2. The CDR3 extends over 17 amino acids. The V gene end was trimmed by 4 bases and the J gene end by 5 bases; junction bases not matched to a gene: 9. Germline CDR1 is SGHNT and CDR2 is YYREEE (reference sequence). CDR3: CASSVVGTSGGKDTQYF. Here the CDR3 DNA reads TGTGCCAGCAGCGTTGTGGGGACTAGCGGGGGAAAAGATACGCAGTATTTT. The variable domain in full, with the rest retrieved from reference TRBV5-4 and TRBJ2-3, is ETGVTQSPTHLIKTRGQQVTLRCSSQSGHNTVSWYQQALGQGPQFIFQYYREEENGRGNFPPRFSGLQFPNYSSELNVNALELDDSALYLCASSVVGTSGGKDTQYFGPGTRLTVL.

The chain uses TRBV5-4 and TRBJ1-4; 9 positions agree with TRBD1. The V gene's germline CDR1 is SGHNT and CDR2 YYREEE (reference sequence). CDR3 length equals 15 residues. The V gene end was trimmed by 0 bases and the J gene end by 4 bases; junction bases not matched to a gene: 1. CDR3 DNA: TGTGCCAGCAGCTTGGACAGGGGGCTTAATGAAAAACTGTTTTTT. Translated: CASSLDRGLNEKLFF. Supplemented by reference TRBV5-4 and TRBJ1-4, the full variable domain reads ETGVTQSPTHLIKTRGQQVTLRCSSQSGHNTVSWYQQALGQGPQFIFQYYREEENGRGNFPPRFSGLQFPNYSSELNVNALELDDSALYLCASSLDRGLNEKLFFGSGTQLSVL.

The CDR3, as DNA: TGTGCCACTCTTGACACAGGGAGAGGCTACGAGCAGTACTTC. Translation gives CATLDTGRGYEQYF. V gene TRBV6-5 combines with J gene TRBJ2-7; possible D gene TRBD1, 6 bases. CDR3 size: 14 residues. Germline V lookup: CDR1 MNHEY, CDR2 SVGAGI. V lost 10 bases and J lost 3, with 19 bases in between.

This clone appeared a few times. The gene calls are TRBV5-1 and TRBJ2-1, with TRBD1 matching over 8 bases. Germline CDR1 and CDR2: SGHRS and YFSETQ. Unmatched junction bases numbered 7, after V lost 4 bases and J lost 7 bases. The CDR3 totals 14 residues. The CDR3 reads CASSLWTGSNEQFF. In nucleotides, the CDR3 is TGCGCCAGCAGCCTTTGGACAGGGAGTAATGAGCAGTTCTTC.

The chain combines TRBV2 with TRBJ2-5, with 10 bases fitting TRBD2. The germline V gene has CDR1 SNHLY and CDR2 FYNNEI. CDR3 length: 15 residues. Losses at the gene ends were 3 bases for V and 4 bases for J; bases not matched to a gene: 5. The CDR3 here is CASSDRTSGGETQYF. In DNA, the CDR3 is TGTGCCAGCAGTGACAGGACTAGCGGAGGAGAGACCCAGTACTTC.

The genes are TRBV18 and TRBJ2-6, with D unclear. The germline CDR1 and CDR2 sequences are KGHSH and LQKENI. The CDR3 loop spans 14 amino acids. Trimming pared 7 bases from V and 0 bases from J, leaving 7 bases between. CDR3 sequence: CASYPGSGANVLTF. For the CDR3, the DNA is TGTGCCAGCTATCCGGGCTCTGGGGCCAACGTCCTGACTTTC.

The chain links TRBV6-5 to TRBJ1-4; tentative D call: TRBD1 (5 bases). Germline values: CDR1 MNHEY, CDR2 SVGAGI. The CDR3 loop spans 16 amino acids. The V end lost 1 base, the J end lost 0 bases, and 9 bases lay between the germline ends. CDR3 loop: CASSYFGGSTNEKLFF. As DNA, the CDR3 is TGTGCCAGCAGTTACTTTGGGGGGTCAACTAATGAAAAACTGTTTTTT.

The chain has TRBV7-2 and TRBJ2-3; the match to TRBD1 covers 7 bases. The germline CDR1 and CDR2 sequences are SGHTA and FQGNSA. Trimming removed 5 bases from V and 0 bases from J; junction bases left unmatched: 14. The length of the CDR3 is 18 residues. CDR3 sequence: CASSRIPVGGPSTDTQYF. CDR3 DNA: TGTGCCAGCAGCCGCATCCCCGTAGGGGGCCCTAGCACAGATACGCAGTATTTT.

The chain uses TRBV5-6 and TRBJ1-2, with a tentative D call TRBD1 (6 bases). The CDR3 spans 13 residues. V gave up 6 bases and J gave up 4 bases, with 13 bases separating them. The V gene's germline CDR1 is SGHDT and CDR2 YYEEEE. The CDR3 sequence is CASNRQALYGYTF. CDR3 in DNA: TGTGCCAGCAACAGACAGGCACTCTATGGCTACACCTTC.